The clone carrying this T cell receptor beta chain was seen a handful of times. What it binds is not known. Starting from about 0.45 ug of total RNA, TCR libraries were made with linear amplification. TCRdb used MiXCR to reprocess the reads, holding one entry per CDR3 protein. The sample yields about 180,000 distinct CDR3 sequences, under 85% seen once. These data are taken from a study of healthy donors' naive CD4 and CD8 T cells. Study-wide context: TCR alpha primers covered all functional IMGT alpha gene variants.

Whole-study results and caveats: Around 13% of CD4/CD8 propensity variance appeared explained by V, J and CDR3 charge.

The sample comprised naive CD4+ and CD8+ T cells sorted from blood, pooled from several donors. The origin of this receptor is a pool of human donors in good health; the sample pools cells from several healthy donors.

CDR3 sequence: CASSTRREKLFF. DNA for the CDR3: TGTGCCAGTAGTACACGGCGTGAAAAACTGTTTTTT. The rearrangement joins TRBV19 to TRBJ1-4; D call uncertain. Germline CDR1 reads LNHDA; CDR2 reads SQIVND (reference sequence). This CDR3 contains 12 residues. V was shortened by 4 bases and J by 7 bases, with 7 bases between the two germline ends. Filled out from reference TRBV19 and TRBJ1-4, the complete variable domain reads DGGITQSPKYLFRKEGQNVTLSCEQNLNHDAMYWYRQDPGQGLRLIYYSQIVNDFQKGDIAEGYSVSREKKESFPLTVTSAQKNPTAFYLCASSTRREKLFFGSGTQLSVL.